This TCR beta chain was observed in a study of CD8 T cells in Susac syndrome. The V end lost 6 bases, the J end lost 6 bases, and 14 bases lay between the germline ends. Germline-derived CDR1 and CDR2 are SNHLY and FYNNEI. CDR3 length: 13 amino acids. The sequenced target, TCR beta, came from blood CD8+ and CD4+ T cells. Negative isolation yielded the CD8+ and CD4+ T cells, while FACS enriched the TEMRA cells. Study-level findings and limits: As the study acknowledged, the number of individuals in its TCR sequencing and HLA analysis was relatively small.

Regarding this clonotype: What it binds is not known.

An input of about 0.5 to 1 ug of RNA was subjected to reverse transcription using random hexamers. The immunoSEQ assay covered 54 Vbeta and 13 Jbeta segments for CDR3. TCRdb itself ran the immunoSEQ multiplex PCR reads through MiXCR, one entry per CDR3 protein. This table has some 120,000 distinct CDR3 sequences, approximately 96% appearing once. This receptor was taken from a human donor in good health. The sequencing sample was made of CD4+ T cells from PBMCs. The gene calls are TRBV2 and TRBJ2-5; D perhaps matches TRBD1 (6 bases). The DNA of the CDR3 is TGTGCCAGCAGCACCGGGACACGTCAGACCCAGTACTTC. Amino acids: CASSTGTRQTQYF.